This TCR beta chain was captured by sequencing in a study of OX40 agonist ivuxolimab in advanced cancers. Study-wide background: The study enrolled dose-escalation patients with hepatocellular carcinoma, melanoma, renal cell or head and neck cancer. General observations from the study: It was not determined which antigens were specifically recognized by the peripheral T cells that had undergone clonal expansion. In the 0.1 to 3.0 mg/kg range, CD4+ and CD8+ blood T cells had expanded clonally by week 6.

TCRdb keeps only in-frame clones here, not all; method: immunoSEQ multiplex PCR. The sample records 90,000 to 120,000 clones, approximately 90% being singletons. The CDR3 has 14 amino acids. Germline V gene sequence: CDR1 LNHDA, CDR2 SQIVND (reference sequence). V lost 9 bases, J lost 2 bases, and 14 bases lay in between. Note on this clone: Its antigen is currently unknown.

The rearrangement links TRBV19 to TRBJ1-3; no definite D call. The receptor comes from an adult with an advanced solid tumor such as melanoma, head and neck, liver or kidney cancer. The material was CD4+ or CD8+ T cells sorted from blood, obtained in a trial of the OX40 agonist ivuxolimab. Here the CDR3 reads CASLEGLTGNTIYF. The CDR3 DNA follows: TGTGCCAGCCTCGAGGGCCTGACTGGAAACACCATATATTTT.